The next 27 T cell receptor beta chains were all read from a single sample in a study of PD-L1 blockade in urothelial cancer. Using immunoSEQ multiplex PCR, the repertoire was profiled, and TCRdb retains in-frame clones only, with some absent. The sample yields 60,000 to 85,000 clones, roughly 87% seen once. Source: PBMCs, taken around atezolizumab (anti-PD-L1) treatment. These receptor sequences come from a woman aged 65 to 85 with urothelial cancer.

J is TRBJ2-5 and V is TRBV10-1; TRBD2 matches 8 bases. Germline V lookup: CDR1 WNHNN, CDR2 SYGVQD (reference sequence). The CDR3 contains 14 residues. The junction had 1 base not matched to a gene; V was cut back by 0 bases and J by 4 bases. CDR3 sequence reads: CASSESGGVETQYF. The CDR3 coding sequence is TGCGCCAGCAGTGAGTCCGGGGGGGTAGAGACCCAGTACTTC.

This clone appeared once. This chain joins TRBV19 and TRBJ2-2; D gene unclear. There are 13 residues in the CDR3. CDR1 is LNHDA and CDR2 is SQIVND in the germline V gene (reference sequence). Trimming shortened V by 3 bases and J by 6 bases, and 8 bases separated the two germline ends. The CDR3 DNA sequence: TGTGCCAGTAGTATGTCCGGGTCCGGGGAGCTGTTTTTT. It translates to CASSMSGSGELFF.

The CDR3 is CASSSRAGFLYGYTF. CDR3 nucleotide sequence: TGTGCCAGCAGCTCCCGAGCAGGGTTTCTTTATGGCTACACCTTC. This chain links TRBV5-6 with TRBJ1-2; TRBD1 is a possible D gene (5 bases). Germline-derived CDR1 and CDR2 are SGHDT and YYEEEE. The CDR3 extends over 15 amino acids. The germline V and J ends were trimmed by 3 bases and 5 bases, with 17 bases remaining between them.

The chain joins TRBV4-1 to TRBJ2-3, with 10 bases identical to TRBD2. Germline V CDR1 and CDR2: MGHRA, YSYEKL. This CDR3 is 19 amino acids long. Losses at the gene ends were 0 bases for V and 4 bases for J; bases not matched to a gene: 13. The CDR3 reads CASSQDPMASGSAADTQYF. CDR3 in DNA: TGCGCCAGCAGCCAAGACCCGATGGCTAGCGGGAGTGCGGCAGATACGCAGTATTTT.

The chain links TRBV5-4 to TRBJ2-2; possible D gene TRBD1, 6 bases. V was shortened by 3 bases and J by 0 bases, with 15 bases between the two germline ends. CDR3 length: 17 residues. Germline V lookup: CDR1 SGHNT, CDR2 YYREEE (reference sequence). CDR3 in amino acids: CASSSGLRGSNTGELFF. CDR3 sequence (DNA): TGTGCCAGCAGCTCGGGCCTCAGGGGTTCGAACACCGGGGAGCTGTTTTTT.

V gene TRBV28 combines with J gene TRBJ2-7; 7 bases map to TRBD1. The CDR3 totals 15 residues. CDR1 and CDR2 (germline): MDHEN, SYDVKM. V was pared by 1 base and J by 2 bases, with 5 bases of the junction left unmatched. This CDR3 is CASSLSGTVTYEQYF. CDR3 nucleotide sequence: TGTGCCAGCAGTTTATCTGGGACAGTGACCTACGAGCAGTACTTC.

The rearrangement uses TRBV18 and TRBJ1-5; D remains ambiguous. Between the trimmed V and J ends, which lost 0 bases and 0 bases, there was a span of 12 bases. In germline, CDR1 is KGHSH, CDR2 LQKENI. CDR3 length: 17 residues. CDR3: CASSPPVYQYSNQPQHF. The CDR3 bases are TGTGCCAGCTCACCACCGGTCTACCAATATAGCAATCAGCCCCAGCATTTT. The entire variable domain, with the rest obtained from reference TRBV18 and TRBJ1-5, is as follows: NAGVMQNPRHLVRRRGQEARLRCSPMKGHSHVYWYRQLPEEGLKFMVYLQKENIIDESGMPKERFSAEFPKEGPSILRIQQVVRGDSAAYFCASSPPVYQYSNQPQHFGDGTRLSIL.

This clone has just one count. V gene TRBV2 combines with J gene TRBJ1-2; no definite D call. The CDR3 is made up of 14 amino acids. Germline-derived CDR1 and CDR2 are SNHLY and FYNNEI. Trimming left V 7 bases short and J 0 bases short, with 12 bases between. As DNA, the CDR3 is TGTGCCAGCAAAGAGGTCAAAACTAACTATGGCTACACCTTC. Translation: CASKEVKTNYGYTF.

V usage is TRBV7-3 and J usage is TRBJ2-3; possibly TRBD2 for D (7 bases). Trimming stripped 5 bases from V and 1 base from J, with 25 bases between. The CDR3 totals 19 residues. Germline CDR1 SGHTA, CDR2 FQGTGA. CDR3 residues: CASSNLINGGGRGTDTQYF. The CDR3 nucleotides are TGTGCCAGCAGCAATCTCATTAATGGGGGGGGCCGAGGCACAGATACGCAGTATTTT.

This chain uses TRBV27 with TRBJ1-1; D is undetermined. V lost 4 bases, J lost 0 bases, and 6 bases lay in between. There are 13 residues in the CDR3. The germline CDR1 and CDR2 sequences are MNHEY and SMNVEV (reference sequence). The CDR3 region is CASSSQLNTEAFF. DNA for the CDR3: TGTGCCAGCAGTTCACAGCTGAACACTGAAGCTTTCTTT.

The genes are TRBV10-3 and TRBJ1-5; the D is unclear. Deletions cut 2 bases from V and 0 bases from J, with 8 bases between. There are 15 residues in the CDR3. From germline, CDR1 is ENHRY and CDR2 SYGVKD. CDR3 DNA sequence: TGTGCCATCAGTGAGACAGCTAATAGCAATCAGCCCCAGCATTTT. Translating it yields CAISETANSNQPQHF.

The chain combines TRBV7-6 with TRBJ1-5; D not resolved. Per germline, CDR1 SGHVS and CDR2 FNYEAQ. CDR3 length equals 13 residues. V was pared by 8 bases and J by 2 bases, with 10 bases between. CDR3 loop: CASSRDGNQPQHF. The CDR3 nucleotides are TGTGCCAGCTCCCGAGATGGCAATCAGCCCCAGCATTTT.

V is TRBV6-6 and J is TRBJ2-1; the match to TRBD2 covers 12 bases. The germline V gene has CDR1 MNHNY and CDR2 SVGAGI (reference sequence). The V gene end was trimmed by 0 bases and the J gene end by 7 bases; junction bases not matched to a gene: 4. CDR3 length: 16 residues. The CDR3: CASSYSTTSGRNEQFF. For the CDR3, the DNA is TGTGCCAGCAGTTACTCGACCACTAGCGGGAGGAATGAGCAGTTCTTC.

This sequence joins TRBV6-6 and TRBJ1-6; D gene unclear. Germline V gene lookup returns CDR1 MNHNY and CDR2 SVGAGI (reference sequence). The germline V and J ends were trimmed by 0 bases and 10 bases, with 10 bases remaining between them. CDR3 size: 14 residues. The CDR3 sequence: CASSYSGAGSPLHF. CDR3 nucleotides: TGTGCCAGCAGTTACTCAGGCGCCGGGTCACCCCTCCACTTT.

The rearrangement uses TRBV15 and TRBJ2-1; unclear D gene. The V end lost 5 bases, the J end lost 6 bases, and 11 bases lay between the germline ends. CDR1 and CDR2 from the germline V gene are LNHNV and YYDKDF (reference sequence). The CDR3 runs to 13 residues. The CDR3: CATSSTRINEQFF. CDR3 in DNA: TGTGCCACCAGCTCCACGAGGATCAATGAGCAGTTCTTC. Full variable domain (remainder filled in from reference TRBV15 and TRBJ2-1): DAMVIQNPRYQVTQFGKPVTLSCSQTLNHNVMYWYQQKSSQAPKLLFHYYDKDFNNEADTPDNFQSRRPNTSFCFLDIRSPGLGDTAMYLCATSSTRINEQFFGPGTRLTVL.

The gene calls are TRBV10-2 and TRBJ2-7; 11 bases fit TRBD2. Germline CDR1 is WSHSY and CDR2 is SAAADI. Germline trimming cut 8 bases from V and 4 bases from J; bases unmatched to any gene: 7. CDR3 length: 14 amino acids. CDR3 residues: CASLPTSGIYEQYF. CDR3 bases: TGCGCCAGCTTGCCGACTAGCGGGATTTACGAGCAGTACTTC.

Of note for this clone: At one end, the junction sequence differs from germline, possibly due to a read error. The genes are TRBV29-1 and TRBJ2-5; TRBD1 agrees at 10 bases. The CDR3 runs 12 residues. From germline, CDR1 is SQVTM and CDR2 ANQGSEA. The DNA of the CDR3 is TGCAGCGGAGGGACAGGGGAAGAGATCCAGTACTTC. This gives the protein CSGGTGEEIQYF.

J is TRBJ2-7 and V is TRBV5-6; 9 bases are shared with TRBD1. The CDR3 consists of 13 residues. After removal of 4 bases from V and 6 bases from J, the junction contained 5 bases not matched to a gene. Germline CDR1 and CDR2: SGHDT and YYEEEE. In DNA form, the CDR3 reads TGTGCCAGCAGCGAAACAGGGGGCACCGAGCAGTACTTC. Translating gives CASSETGGTEQYF.

The chain recombines TRBV5-1 with TRBJ1-3; tentatively, D is TRBD1 (6 bases). The CDR3 sequence is 20 residues long. With 5 bases removed from V and 0 bases from J, the gap between germline ends came to 27 bases. The germline V gene encodes CDR1 SGHRS and CDR2 YFSETQ. CDR3 protein: CASSPASGTQSPLSGNTIYF. In DNA form, the CDR3 reads TGCGCCAGCAGTCCGGCGTCCGGGACACAATCCCCCCTCTCTGGAAACACCATATATTTT.

This chain joins TRBV30 and TRBJ1-2; no definite D call. The germline CDR1 and CDR2 sequences are GTSNPN and SVGIG (reference sequence). The CDR3 totals 12 residues. V was clipped by 4 bases and J by 5 bases, with 11 bases between them. CDR3 DNA sequence: TGTGCCTGGACTTCGTCGGGATATGGCTACACCTTC. It yields the protein CAWTSSGYGYTF.

The V call is TRBV7-2, the J call TRBJ2-3; TRBD2 matches at 8 bases. CDR3 length: 16 residues. The germline V gene encodes CDR1 SGHTA and CDR2 FQGNSA. Trimming took 1 base from V and 4 from J; bases not matched to a gene: 7. The CDR3 bases are TGTGCCAGCAGCTTAGGGTGGACGCGGGGGGCAGATACGCAGTATTTT. Its protein product is CASSLGWTRGADTQYF.

The V gene is TRBV12-5, the J gene TRBJ2-2, with D hard to call. V was pared by 2 bases and J by 5 bases, with 12 bases between. CDR3 size: 15 residues. Germline CDR1 is LGHNT and CDR2 is FRNRAP. CDR3 protein: CASGLNTVETGELFF. The CDR3 DNA follows: TGTGCTAGTGGTTTGAACACGGTGGAGACCGGGGAGCTGTTTTTT.

This clone occurred once. V gene TRBV7-9 combines with J gene TRBJ2-5, with a weak D call TRBD1 (5 bases). Between the trimmed V and J ends, which lost 2 bases and 3 bases, there was a span of 13 bases. The length of the CDR3 is 15 residues. Germline V CDR1 and CDR2: SEHNR, FQNEAQ (reference sequence). The CDR3 spells CASSLPGWEKETQYF. CDR3 in DNA: TGTGCCAGCAGCTTACCAGGGTGGGAAAAAGAGACCCAGTACTTC.

The genes are TRBV7-8 and TRBJ2-1; a possible D gene is TRBD2 (6 bases). Germline loops: CDR1 SGHVS, CDR2 FQNEAQ. The V end lost 5 bases, the J end lost 1 base, and 12 bases lay between the germline ends. This CDR3 region has 15 residues. DNA for the CDR3: TGTGCCAGCAGCCTCGGAGGGATATCCTACAATGAGCAGTTCTTC. Translation: CASSLGGISYNEQFF.

The chain joins TRBV10-2 to TRBJ1-4; no clear D gene. V lost 5 bases to trimming and J lost 8 bases, with 18 bases between them. Germline assignment: CDR1 WSHSY and CDR2 SAAADI. There are 15 residues in the CDR3. The CDR3 coding sequence is TGCGCCAGCAGTAATGGTTTTAGGGCGGGGGAAAAACTGTTTTTT. Protein product: CASSNGFRAGEKLFF.

The chain is built from TRBV7-9 and TRBJ2-7, with 7 bases aligning to TRBD2. The length of the CDR3 is 14 residues. From germline, CDR1 is SEHNR and CDR2 FQNEAQ (reference sequence). V shed 5 bases, J shed 3 bases, and the junction held 7 bases outside the gene matches. CDR3 loop: CASSPGLVIYEQYF. The DNA of the CDR3 is TGTGCCAGCAGCCCCGGACTAGTAATCTACGAGCAGTACTTC.

The chain uses TRBV9 and TRBJ1-2; 8 bases line up with TRBD1. The CDR3 contains 16 residues. Germline CDR1 is SGDLS and CDR2 is YYNGEE. The J segment lost 4 bases and the V segment lost 2 bases, leaving 10 bases of the junction unmatched. The CDR3 region has the DNA TGTGCCAGCAGCGTGAGGACAGGGTCGGGGGGCTATGGCTACACCTTC. Translation: CASSVRTGSGGYGYTF.